Presented here are 24 T cell receptor beta chains from one specimen sequenced in a study of shared clonotypes between healthy human individuals. Generated by immunoSEQ multiplex PCR, the TCRdb table keeps only in-frame clones and is missing some. The sample carries about 460,000 clones, around 77% recorded once. Sequenced material: PBMCs. Receptor source: a woman between 35 and 50 years old in good health. Some clones in this sample may be carry-over from other donors' samples.

A word on this clone: This likely comes from a read error, as the CDR3 has no conserved phenylalanine or tryptophan at its end. The chain has TRBV7-9 and TRBJ1-5; unclear D gene. This CDR3 region has 16 residues. Germline CDR1 reads SEHNR; CDR2 reads FQNEAQ (reference sequence). The CDR3 region has the DNA TGTGCCAGCAGCTTCTCCCGGAGCGGTAGCAGTCAGCCCCAGCATCTT. The encoded protein is CASSFSRSGSSQPQHL.

This clone turned up a few times. This may be a read error, as it is one base from a much larger clone. Other DNA sequences from this sample encode an identical CDR3 as well. The V call is TRBV9, the J call TRBJ1-3; 9 nucleotides line up with TRBD1. Trimming took 0 bases from V and 2 from J; bases not matched to a gene: 0. The CDR3 runs to 15 residues. In germline, CDR1 is SGDLS, CDR2 YYNGEE. For the CDR3, the DNA is TGTGCCAGCAGCGTAGGGACAGGGGCTGGAAACACCATATATTTT. Amino acids: CASSVGTGAGNTIYF.

The chain is built from TRBV2 and TRBJ2-7; 7 nucleotides match TRBD1. The germline V gene has CDR1 SNHLY and CDR2 FYNNEI. The CDR3 extends over 15 amino acids. The junction had 10 bases not matched to a gene; V was cut back by 2 bases and J by 6 bases. CDR3 sequence reads: CASSERTTGLGEQYF. The CDR3 DNA is TGTGCCAGCAGTGAAAGGACGACAGGGTTGGGCGAGCAGTACTTC. Filled out from reference TRBV2 and TRBJ2-7, the complete variable domain reads EPEVTQTPSHQVTQMGQEVILRCVPISNHLYFYWYRQILGQKVEFLVSFYNNEISEKSEIFDDQFSVERPDGSNFTLKIRSTKLEDSAMYFCASSERTTGLGEQYFGPGTRLTVT.

CDR3 region: CASSPVGPRASEQFF. CDR3 bases: TGTGCCAGCTCACCGGTAGGGCCGAGGGCAAGTGAGCAGTTCTTC. This chain joins TRBV18 and TRBJ2-1; D is possibly TRBD2 (5 bases). Germline lookup yields CDR1 KGHSH and CDR2 LQKENI. The germline V and J ends were trimmed by 3 bases and 9 bases, with 18 bases remaining between them. The CDR3 extends over 15 amino acids.

The chain uses TRBV7-7 and TRBJ2-1; 10 bases align to TRBD1. With V trimmed by 5 bases and J by 9 bases, 7 bases remained unmatched. Germline assignment: CDR1 SSHAT and CDR2 FNYEAQ (reference sequence). This CDR3 has 14 residues. DNA of the CDR3: TGTGCCAGCAGCACCCAGACAGGGGGCGTTGAGCAGTTCTTC. Amino acid sequence: CASSTQTGGVEQFF.

The V call is TRBV28, the J call TRBJ2-7; 11 nucleotides line up with TRBD2. With 5 bases clipped from V and 1 base from J, the junction kept 4 bases outside the gene matches. CDR3 length: 15 amino acids. Germline V CDR1 and CDR2: MDHEN, SYDVKM. CDR3 sequence reads: CASSPGLAGSYEQYF. In nucleotides, the CDR3 is TGTGCCAGCAGTCCCGGACTAGCGGGTTCCTACGAGCAGTACTTC.

The chain employs TRBV7-8 and TRBJ1-2, with 7 nucleotides matching TRBD1. The CDR3 is made up of 13 amino acids. Looked up from germline, CDR1 is SGHVS and CDR2 is FQNEAQ. J was trimmed by 7 bases and V by 5 bases; bases with no gene match: 7. CDR3 bases: TGTGCCAGCAGCCCCGAGACAGGGCTTGGCTACACCTTC. It is translated as CASSPETGLGYTF.

The chain combines TRBV25-1 with TRBJ2-1; D remains ambiguous. CDR3 length equals 15 residues. The ends were cut back, 2 bases at V and 6 bases at J, with 14 bases in the middle. Germline V gene lookup returns CDR1 MGHDK and CDR2 SYGVNS. The CDR3 sequence: CASSERPGSGNEQFF. DNA for the CDR3: TGTGCCAGCAGTGAACGGCCCGGGTCAGGCAATGAGCAGTTCTTC.

J is TRBJ1-3 and V is TRBV9; D not certain. Deletions cut 3 bases from V and 3 bases from J, with 7 bases between. This CDR3 has 13 amino acids. Germline V gives CDR1 SGDLS, CDR2 YYNGEE. This CDR3 reads CASSGQIGNTIYF. CDR3 bases: TGTGCCAGCAGCGGCCAGATTGGAAACACCATATATTTT.

This chain connects TRBV9 to TRBJ2-7; TRBD2 agrees at 8 bases. The V and J ends lost 0 bases and 2 bases, in that order; junction bases with no gene match: 4. Germline V gene data show CDR1 as SGDLS and CDR2 as YYNGEE. This CDR3 has 15 amino acids. The CDR3 DNA sequence: TGTGCCAGCAGCGTAGAGGACGGGAGGGCCTACGAGCAGTACTTC. It translates to CASSVEDGRAYEQYF. The whole variable domain, filled in from reference TRBV9 and TRBJ2-7, reads DSGVTQTPKHLITATGQRVTLRCSPRSGDLSVYWYQQSLDQGLQFLIQYYNGEERAKGNILERFSAQQFPDLHSELNLSSLELGDSALYFCASSVEDGRAYEQYFGPGTRLTVT.

The chain carries TRBV28 and TRBJ2-7; D remains ambiguous. Germline CDR1 is MDHEN and CDR2 is SYDVKM. CDR3 length: 15 residues. The V gene lost 5 bases and the J gene lost 2 bases, with 16 bases spanning the gap. The CDR3 region is CASSPIKPTTYEQYF. The CDR3 bases are TGTGCCAGCAGTCCTATTAAACCCACCACCTACGAGCAGTACTTC.

This clone is a singleton in its sample. The CDR3 sequence: CASSLTGQLDEQYF. CDR3 coding DNA: TGCGCCAGCAGCTTGACAGGCCAGTTGGACGAGCAGTACTTC. The chain links TRBV5-1 to TRBJ2-7, with D possibly matching TRBD1 (5 bases). Looked up from germline, CDR1 is SGHRS and CDR2 is YFSETQ. The CDR3 covers 14 residues. V dropped 1 base and J dropped 5 bases, with 13 bases sitting between them.

V and J are TRBV6-5 and TRBJ2-7; 7 nucleotides line up with TRBD2. The CDR3 spans 14 residues. CDR1 is MNHEY, CDR2 SVGAGI, per germline. Trimming cost V 2 bases and J 4 bases; bases outside gene matches: 5. The CDR3 nucleotides are TGTGCCAGCAGTTACAGGGAGGGAGGGTACGAGCAGTACTTC. Protein: CASSYREGGYEQYF.

This clone was counted a few times. The chain carries TRBV28 and TRBJ1-1; no firm D call. The CDR3 consists of 12 residues. From germline, CDR1 is MDHEN and CDR2 SYDVKM. The ends were cut back, 7 bases at V and 5 bases at J, with 11 bases in the middle. CDR3 amino acids: CASKSWVTEAFF. The CDR3 DNA sequence: TGTGCCAGCAAGTCGTGGGTGACTGAAGCTTTCTTT.

This chain connects TRBV18 to TRBJ1-6; D remains ambiguous. CDR1 and CDR2 (germline): KGHSH, LQKENI. This CDR3 is built from 16 residues. Trimming removed 5 bases at V and 0 bases at J, with 11 bases between. The CDR3 bases are TGTGCCAGCTCATCTCAGGCTTTCTCCTATAATTCACCCCTCCACTTT. Encoded protein: CASSSQAFSYNSPLHF.

This clone has a handful of counts. This chain joins TRBV6-1 and TRBJ1-4, with TRBD1 identical over 8 bases. Germline lookup yields CDR1 MNHNS and CDR2 SASEGT. V shed 2 bases and J 5 bases; nucleotides not matched to a gene: 7. The CDR3 covers 16 residues. DNA of the CDR3: TGTGCCAGCAGTGAAAGCTCTGGGACAGGCAATGAAAAACTGTTTTTT. Translating it yields CASSESSGTGNEKLFF.

The rearrangement joins TRBV6-4 to TRBJ2-7, with D possibly called TRBD1 or TRBD2 (5 bases each). This CDR3 region has 11 residues. Germline-derived CDR1 and CDR2 are MRHNA and SNTAGT. V lost 6 bases and J lost 8, with 11 bases in between. The CDR3 DNA reads as TGTGCCAGCAGGTCCGGGACCAAGCAGTACTTC. As protein: CASRSGTKQYF.

This clone was recorded only once. V gene TRBV27 combines with J gene TRBJ2-1; the match to TRBD2 covers 8 bases. V lost 2 bases, J lost 3 bases, and 6 bases stayed unmatched. The CDR3 totals 16 residues. CDR1 MNHEY and CDR2 SMNVEV come from the germline V gene (reference sequence). The CDR3 region has the DNA TGTGCCAGCAGTTTACGAGCGGGAGATTACTACAATGAGCAGTTCTTC. Translation: CASSLRAGDYYNEQFF.

This clone occurred once. The genes are TRBV9 and TRBJ2-7, with no clear D. The V gene lost 4 bases and the J gene lost 3 bases, with 14 bases spanning the gap. Germline assignment: CDR1 SGDLS and CDR2 YYNGEE. This CDR3 spans 14 amino acids. The CDR3 loop reads CASSPGPRNYEQYF. Here the CDR3 DNA reads TGTGCCAGCAGCCCCGGTCCACGAAACTACGAGCAGTACTTC.

The V gene is TRBV29-1, the J gene TRBJ1-5; 11 nucleotides align to TRBD1. V lost 6 bases to trimming and J lost 4 bases; unmatched junction nucleotides: 5. The germline V gene encodes CDR1 SQVTM and CDR2 ANQGSEA. The CDR3 is 14 amino acids. CDR3 residues: CSVGTGGVNQPQHF. The CDR3 region has the DNA TGCAGCGTGGGGACAGGGGGGGTAAATCAGCCCCAGCATTTT.

The gene calls are TRBV18 and TRBJ2-3; tentative D call: TRBD1 (6 bases). The germline V gene has CDR1 KGHSH and CDR2 LQKENI. V was pared by 2 bases and J by 1 base, with 10 bases between. This CDR3 has 15 amino acids. CDR3 sequence (DNA): TGTGCCAGCTCACCAATGACAGGACGCACAGATACGCAGTATTTT. Residues: CASSPMTGRTDTQYF.

The rearrangement uses TRBV2 and TRBJ1-4, with a possible D match to TRBD1 (6 bases). Germline loops: CDR1 SNHLY, CDR2 FYNNEI. V was cut by 10 bases and J by 3 bases, with 12 bases left in between. This CDR3 is 13 amino acids long. For the CDR3, the DNA is TGTGCCATCTACGGGGGCCCTAATGAAAAACTGTTTTTT. This encodes CAIYGGPNEKLFF.

The genes are TRBV12-5 and TRBJ2-1; TRBD2 aligns across 9 bases. The junction had 6 bases not matched to a gene; V was cut back by 1 base and J by 8 bases. This CDR3 has 15 amino acids. The germline V gene encodes CDR1 LGHNT and CDR2 FRNRAP. CDR3 DNA sequence: TGTGCTAGTGGTTTGGGGATAGCGGGAGTATATGAGCAGTTCTTC. This translates into CASGLGIAGVYEQFF.

This CDR3 is CASSPQGWAEAFF. The CDR3 nucleotides are TGTGCCAGCAGCCCACAGGGTTGGGCTGAAGCTTTCTTT. The chain recombines TRBV14 with TRBJ1-1; maybe TRBD1 (6 bases). The CDR3 spans 13 residues. Per germline, CDR1 SGHDN and CDR2 FVKESK. V gave up 4 bases and J gave up 6 bases, with 12 bases separating them.